These 25 T cell receptor beta chains share one sample of origin, sequenced in a study of OX40 agonist ivuxolimab in advanced cancers. Receptors were amplified or captured by the immunoSEQ multiplex PCR assay. In TCRdb, the immuneACCESS table is reduced to in-frame sequences with V and J assigned. These tables do not hold every clone; where another copy was compared, an unresolved V gene accounts for under half, and the others remain unexplained. The sample profile shows about 5,500 clones; around 80% of them were found once. The ten most abundant clones make up 26% of the sample. The specimen was CD4+ or CD8+ T cells sorted from blood, collected in a trial of the OX40 agonist ivuxolimab. The receptors come from an adult with an advanced solid tumor such as melanoma, head and neck, liver or kidney cancer.

This clone was seen only once. The V and J genes are TRBV5-6 and TRBJ1-1; D call uncertain. The CDR3 runs to 16 residues. Germline loops: CDR1 SGHDT, CDR2 YYEEEE. Between the trimmed V and J ends, which lost 0 bases and 6 bases, there was a span of 18 bases. CDR3 sequence (DNA): TGTGCCAGCAGCTTGGTCCCAGGTAAGCCTTGGGCTGAAGCTTTCTTT. Amino acids: CASSLVPGKPWAEAFF.

This clone was detected once. The V and J genes are TRBV30 and TRBJ2-7, with TRBD1 matching 8 bases. Germline loops: CDR1 GTSNPN, CDR2 SVGIG (reference sequence). Unmatched junction bases numbered 6, after V lost 6 bases and J lost 5 bases. CDR3 size: 12 residues. The CDR3 DNA follows: TGTGCCTGTAACAGGGGGTCCGACGAGCAGTACTTC. Protein sequence: CACNRGSDEQYF.

This clone was detected only a few times. The rearrangement joins TRBV7-2 to TRBJ2-7; weak D call: TRBD1 (6 bases). CDR1 SGHTA and CDR2 FQGNSA come from the germline V gene. The CDR3 is made up of 15 amino acids. V was cut by 7 bases and J by 3 bases, with 19 bases left in between. CDR3 amino acids: CASTHQSTGSYEQYF. The CDR3 DNA reads TGTGCCAGCACCCACCAATCAACAGGGAGCTACGAGCAGTACTTC.

The chain couples TRBV11-3 to TRBJ2-1, with TRBD2 matching over 8 bases. The germline gives CDR1 SGHNT, CDR2 YENEEA. After removal of 1 base from V and 0 bases from J, the junction contained 8 bases not matched to a gene. The CDR3 extends over 18 amino acids. CDR3 loop: CASSLGSYAGGSYNEQFF. In DNA form, the CDR3 reads TGTGCCAGCAGCTTAGGTTCGTACGCGGGGGGCTCCTACAATGAGCAGTTCTTC.

V usage is TRBV4-2 and J usage is TRBJ2-1, with 8 bases matching TRBD2. The CDR3 sequence is 18 residues long. With V trimmed by 3 bases and J by 2 bases, 12 bases remained unmatched. Per the germline V gene, CDR1 is LGHNA and CDR2 is YNFKEQ. The CDR3 sequence is CASSQDQGLDSPYNEQFF. CDR3 DNA: TGTGCCAGCAGCCAGGACCAGGGACTAGACTCCCCCTACAATGAGCAGTTCTTC.

V and J are TRBV4-1 and TRBJ2-2, with TRBD1 matching 8 bases. V trimming: 4 bases; J trimming: 4 bases; junction bases outside the gene matches: 20. The CDR3 contains 20 residues. Germline assignment: CDR1 MGHRA and CDR2 YSYEKL. The CDR3 coding sequence is TGCGCCAGCAGCCCCAAAACTGTTAGCCGGGGACAGGCGCTCACCGGGGAGCTGTTTTTT. Amino acids: CASSPKTVSRGQALTGELFF.

This chain links TRBV6-5 with TRBJ1-1; 11 bases fit TRBD1. The CDR3 runs 14 residues. Per the germline V gene, CDR1 is MNHEY and CDR2 is SVGAGI. V trimming: 3 bases; J trimming: 8 bases; junction bases outside the gene matches: 5. The CDR3 DNA follows: TGTGCCAGCAGTTATGGGGACAGGGGGACGGAAGCTTTCTTT. Translated: CASSYGDRGTEAFF.

This chain uses TRBV5-1 with TRBJ2-5; 9 bases agree with TRBD1. CDR3 size: 17 residues. J was trimmed by 4 bases and V by 1 base; bases with no gene match: 11. Germline V gives CDR1 SGHRS, CDR2 YFSETQ. Here the CDR3 reads CASSLNGQGPRGETQYF. CDR3 nucleotides: TGCGCCAGCAGCTTGAACGGACAGGGGCCCCGAGGAGAGACCCAGTACTTC.

The chain uses TRBV29-1 and TRBJ2-1; 10 bases line up with TRBD2. The CDR3 consists of 15 residues. V lost 6 bases and J lost 4; bases outside the gene matches: 9. Germline CDR1 and CDR2: SQVTM and ANQGSEA. This chain's CDR3 is CSVRSGGATYNEQFF. DNA for the CDR3: TGCAGCGTAAGGAGCGGGGGGGCCACTTACAATGAGCAGTTCTTC.

The DNA for the CDR3 is TGTGCCAGCAGCTTATACGCCGGCCAGTACAATGAGCAGTTCTTC. Protein sequence: CASSLYAGQYNEQFF. The chain couples TRBV7-2 to TRBJ2-1, with D uncertain. V dropped 2 bases and J dropped 4 bases, with 12 bases sitting between them. Germline lookup yields CDR1 SGHTA and CDR2 FQGNSA. This CDR3 comprises 15 residues. Based on the CDR3 plus reference TRBV7-2 and TRBJ2-1, the full variable domain is GAGVSQSPSNKVTEKGKDVELRCDPISGHTALYWYRQSLGQGLEFLIYFQGNSAPDKSGLPSDRFSAERTGGSVSTLTIQRTQQEDSAVYLCASSLYAGQYNEQFFGPGTRLTVL.

The table lists this clone with a few counts. This chain links TRBV7-9 with TRBJ2-7; no clear D. From germline, CDR1 is SEHNR and CDR2 FQNEAQ (reference sequence). V dropped 7 bases and J dropped 3 bases, with 16 bases sitting between them. The CDR3 sequence is 14 residues long. The CDR3 nucleotides are TGTGCCAGCACCGACCCTCGGAGTTTCTACGAGCAGTACTTC. Amino acid sequence: CASTDPRSFYEQYF.

This rearrangement joins TRBV5-1 to TRBJ1-3; perhaps TRBD1 as D (5 bases). V dropped 0 bases and J dropped 1 base, with 11 bases sitting between them. The CDR3 contains 16 residues. The germline CDR1 and CDR2 sequences are SGHRS and YFSETQ. The CDR3 bases are TGCGCCAGCAGCTTGGGCGCAGGGACTTCTGGAAACACCATATATTTT. This encodes CASSLGAGTSGNTIYF.

The V gene is TRBV4-2, the J gene TRBJ2-2; D is possibly TRBD2 (6 bases). CDR3 length: 19 amino acids. CDR1 and CDR2 from the germline V gene are LGHNA and YNFKEQ. Trimming removed 1 base at V and 0 bases at J, with 18 bases between. In DNA form, the CDR3 reads TGTGCCAGCAGCCAAGCGATGGCCCTAGCGACTTCGAACACCGGGGAGCTGTTTTTT. This encodes CASSQAMALATSNTGELFF.

For the CDR3, the DNA is TGTGCCAGCAGGGGGGGTCGAGGGCAGTTCTTC. It translates to CASRGGRGQFF. The V call is TRBV5-4, the J call TRBJ2-1, with D perhaps matching TRBD2 (6 bases). Trimming took off 5 bases at V and 12 bases at J, with 12 bases between the two ends. The germline gives CDR1 SGHNT, CDR2 YYREEE (reference sequence). The CDR3 covers 11 residues.

The CDR3 region is CASSQAVIRIGELFF. The CDR3 region has the DNA TGCGCCAGCAGCCAAGCCGTTATTAGGATAGGGGAGCTGTTTTTT. V and J are TRBV4-1 and TRBJ2-2, with unresolved D. The V and J ends lost 1 base and 8 bases respectively, with 14 bases between them. CDR1 is MGHRA and CDR2 is YSYEKL in the germline V gene. The CDR3 totals 15 residues.

Here the CDR3 DNA reads TGCGCCAGCAGCCAAGATCTGGAAGGATACAATGAGCAGTTCTTC. Translated, it gives CASSQDLEGYNEQFF. This chain connects TRBV4-1 to TRBJ2-1, with D unresolved. There are 15 residues in the CDR3. V shed 0 bases and J shed 4 bases, with 10 bases lying between them. CDR1 and CDR2 from the germline V gene are MGHRA and YSYEKL.

The chain employs TRBV2 and TRBJ2-1, with TRBD2 as a possible D gene (6 bases). Germline lookup yields CDR1 SNHLY and CDR2 FYNNEI. V lost 8 bases, J lost 3 bases, and 17 bases lay in between. This CDR3 comprises 15 residues. In DNA form, the CDR3 reads TGTGCCAGCGGGGCCAGGAGGGGATTCTACAATGAGCAGTTCTTC. Residues: CASGARRGFYNEQFF.

This clone turned up a few times. The J gene is TRBJ1-2, the V gene TRBV19; D not resolved. Germline V lookup: CDR1 LNHDA, CDR2 SQIVND (reference sequence). The length of the CDR3 is 15 residues. Trimming shortened V by 0 bases and J by 2 bases, and 10 bases separated the two germline ends. The CDR3 bases are TGTGCCAGTAGTATAGATCCCCCCTTAAACTATGGCTACACCTTC. Protein: CASSIDPPLNYGYTF.

The table lists this clone with a count of one. The chain is built from TRBV5-8 and TRBJ2-3; no definite D call. This CDR3 comprises 18 residues. V was clipped by 2 bases and J by 2 bases, with 21 bases between them. Germline CDR1 SGHTS, CDR2 YDEGEE. The CDR3 sequence: CASSFALSSGPHTDTQYF. The DNA for the CDR3 is TGTGCCAGCAGCTTTGCGTTAAGCTCTGGCCCCCACACAGATACGCAGTATTTT.

The sample holds one count of this clone. This sequence joins TRBV5-3 and TRBJ1-6, with D possibly TRBD1 on 6 matching bases. TRBV5-3 is recorded as an ORF, its role being uncertain. The CDR3 has 18 residues. V was shortened by 8 bases and J by 6 bases, with 27 bases between the two germline ends. The CDR3 here is CASAPGTPRGNGNSPLHF. The CDR3 bases are TGTGCCAGCGCCCCCGGGACACCAAGAGGGAATGGTAATTCACCCCTCCACTTT.

This chain connects TRBV18 to TRBJ2-5; TRBD2 aligns across 10 bases. This CDR3 is 15 amino acids long. Losses at the gene ends were 6 bases for V and 2 bases for J; bases not matched to a gene: 6. In germline, CDR1 is KGHSH, CDR2 LQKENI. CDR3 DNA sequence: TGTGCCAGCTCTCTAGCGGGGGAAGCTCAAGAGACCCAGTACTTC. It codes for CASSLAGEAQETQYF.

A note on this clone: The junction departs from the called germline gene at one end, perhaps through a read error. V and J are TRBV4-1 and TRBJ1-1; 7 bases map to TRBD1. The germline gives CDR1 MGHRA, CDR2 YSYEKL. The CDR3 length is 15 residues. This CDR3 reads CTSSQAATGWGEAFF. CDR3 nucleotide sequence: TGCACCAGCAGCCAAGCTGCGACAGGGTGGGGTGAAGCTTTCTTT.

This clone was counted only a few times. The chain joins TRBV19 to TRBJ1-1; a possible D gene is TRBD1 (5 bases). Deletions cut 7 bases from V and 1 base from J, with 10 bases between. From germline, CDR1 is LNHDA and CDR2 SQIVND (reference sequence). The CDR3 is made up of 13 amino acids. The CDR3 loop is CASTLGGNTEAFF. The CDR3 nucleotides are TGTGCCAGTACCCTTGGGGGGAACACTGAAGCTTTCTTT.

The V call is TRBV6-5, the J call TRBJ1-2; D unresolved. CDR1 MNHEY and CDR2 SVGAGI come from the germline V gene. This CDR3 region has 14 residues. Trimming left V 2 bases short and J 8 bases short, with 15 bases between. The CDR3 nucleotides are TGTGCCAGCAGTTACGGAACGGGGAAGGAGGGCTACACCTTC. Residues: CASSYGTGKEGYTF.

This sequence joins TRBV9 and TRBJ1-2; TRBD1 might be the D (6 bases). The CDR3 totals 14 residues. Germline-derived CDR1 and CDR2 are SGDLS and YYNGEE. Deletions cut 4 bases from V and 5 bases from J, with 15 bases between. The CDR3 DNA reads as TGTGCCAGCAGCTCCCGAGGAGGGGGGTATGGCTACACCTTC. As protein: CASSSRGGGYGYTF.